This T cell receptor beta chain was retrieved from a study of blood T cells in healthy people across ages (dated by TCRdb to the mid-2010s). Regarding the complete study: In model experiments, template switching captured about one uniquely barcoded TCR beta cDNA molecule for every two T cells. To track age-related changes in TCR beta repertoire diversity, the study relied on deep sequencing normalized with unique cDNA molecular identifiers. Donors were grouped into four age groups: young (average roughly 16 years), middle-aged (around 39), aged (roughly 67) and long-lived (82). To avoid experimental bias, donors of different ages were spread randomly across the sequencing lanes. Using the same blood draw, the study looked at two additional independent replicas of 1 million unique cDNA reads for two donors, one aged 18 to 30 and the other aged 80 or older.

Library preparation was by 5' RACE. The sequencer was an Illumina HiSeq 2500. A second 7 to 11 cycle PCR used a sample-barcoded 5' primer and a J-beta primer mix. A unique molecular identifier was introduced onto each TCR beta cDNA molecule by a template-switch 5' adaptor carrying 12 random nucleotides. Each sample yielded at least 3 million CDR3-containing paired-end reads. First-strand cDNA synthesis was performed from all RNA using the Mint cDNA synthesis kit, with priming by a TRBC-specific oligonucleotide. Following uracil-DNA glycosylase treatment, all cDNA underwent a first 18-cycle PCR with the universal primers M1SS and BC2_uni_R. In the original analysis: For normalization, 1 million high-quality reads, each with a distinct molecular identifier, were randomly selected from each sample. Instead of being binned into consensus sequences, reads with shared molecular identifiers were discarded. MiTCR, set to a Q25 quality threshold and the strictest error-elimination algorithm, was used for CDR3 identification, clonotype clustering and error correction. Lower-bound total TCR beta diversity was estimated with a nonparametric unseen species model using Euler transformation. In-frame beta chains were kept once TCRdb had trimmed the public reads at Q25 with fastp and called clones with MiXCR. Here each entry gathers all rows of one CDR3 protein and keeps the most common genes and DNA. The V and J calls come from TCRdb's annotation, not from the publication. Within this sample are hundreds of thousands of distinct CDR3 sequences, with 32% of them counted one time only. The top ten hold 15% to 19% of the sample.

The CDR3 contains 16 residues, cysteine and phenylalanine counted. The kept DNA is CDR3 alone, 48 bases in frame from the first base. The germline V gene (reference sequence) sets CDR1 to DFQATT and CDR2 to SNEGSKA. Trimmed from V: 7 bases; trimmed from J: 11 bases; junction bases lacking a gene match: 16. General findings and caveats noted by the study authors: Conclusive comparison of naive and antigen-experienced compartments was prevented by the profiling of bulk unsorted PBMCs. Compared with the aged group, the long-lived group had more naive CD4+ T cells, fewer expanded clones and increased TCR diversity, suggesting age selection. A strong correlation was found between observed TCR beta diversity and the percentage of naive T cells measured by flow cytometry. Observed TCR beta diversity per million T cells fell roughly linearly with age, and a significant reduction was already apparent by age around 40. Total diversity estimates from one million sequenced T cells were considered lower bounds and underestimates. The CMV infection status of donors was not known, potentially confounding age-related changes in expanded clonotypes.

The donors were about 40 Caucasian individuals from Russia, aged roughly 6 to 100 years, who were systemically healthy. Each donor gave about 9.7 milliliters of peripheral blood, drawn into EDTA-treated Vacutainer tubes. Ficoll-Paque density-gradient centrifugation was used to isolate PBMCs, with at least 6 million obtained per sample. Total RNA was extracted from PBMCs with Trizol reagent, with at least 6 micrograms obtained per sample. The percentages of naive CD45RAhigh/CD27high T cells were determined by flow cytometry on a PBMC aliquot from every donor. Comment on this clonotype: Its cognate antigen has yet to be identified. The record has no base qualities; no much larger clone is one base away.

The TCR was taken from a woman aged 80 or over in good health. Donor details come from another sample of the same person, matched by shared clones. The chain was built from TRBV20-1 and TRBJ2-5, with TRBD2 identical over 16 junction bases. The source material was blood. The DNA is as follows: TGCAGTGGAGGGACTAGCGGGGGGGCCGGGTACAATGAGCAGTACTTC. It encodes CSGGTSGGAGYNEQYF.